The rows below give T cell receptor beta chains drawn from one sample of a study of T cells after posttransplantation cyclophosphamide. The data were produced by immunoSEQ multiplex PCR, yet TCRdb's version contains in-frame clones alone and is incomplete. This repertoire shows about 52,000 clones, roughly 94% found once; its top ten account for about 3.1%. Sequenced material: PBMCs. The source of these receptors is a woman in her thirties in good health and a related stem cell transplant donor. CDR3s include the opening cysteine and the closing phenylalanine or tryptophan. The order of the fields is J gene, V gene, CDR3 length, clone size, D gene, CDR3 DNA, CDR3 protein. A D gene is named only where the DNA matches it firmly. Clone size is stated in some rows and not others, as once, few, many or a class when expanded.

>TRBJ1-1|TRBV10-3|14|-|-
TGTGCCATCAGTAACAGGTACCTGAACACTGAAGCTTTCTTT
CAISNRYLNTEAFF
>TRBJ1-2|TRBV27|13|-|TRBD1
TGTGCCAGCCAGGGGGCGGAGAACTATGGCTACACCTTC
CASQGAENYGYTF
>TRBJ1-6|TRBV5-1|14|-|-
TGCGCCAGCAGCTTAAACAGGGACAATTCACCCCTCCACTTT
CASSLNRDNSPLHF
>TRBJ1-4|TRBV9|18|-|-
TGTGCCAGCAGCGGATCCCGCGGGGGGCGAATCGGCCCGGAAAAACTGTTTTTT
CASSGSRGGRIGPEKLFF
>TRBJ2-5|TRBV30|16|-|TRBD1
TGTGCCTGGAGATTATCCCACAGGGGTCCCCAAGAGACCCAGTACTTC
CAWRLSHRGPQETQYF
>TRBJ1-2|TRBV5-1|14|-|TRBD1
TGCGCCAGCAGCTCGGGACAGGGATCGCATGGCTACACCTTC
CASSSGQGSHGYTF
>TRBJ2-2|TRBV14|15|-|-
TGTGCCAGCAGTCCAATCAGGGATGGCACCGGGGAGCTGTTTTTT
CASSPIRDGTGELFF
>TRBJ2-1|TRBV9|17|-|TRBD1
TGTGCCAGCAGCGTAGAGAGAGCGGGACAGGGCCACAATGAGCAGTTCTTC
CASSVERAGQGHNEQFF
>TRBJ1-2|TRBV5-4|14|-|-
TGTGCCAGCAGCTTGCCTGGCAGGAACTATGGCTACACCTTC
CASSLPGRNYGYTF
>TRBJ1-1|TRBV11-2|14|-|-
TGTGCCAGCAGCGTAACGCAGGCGAACACTGAAGCTTTCTTT
CASSVTQANTEAFF
>TRBJ1-3|TRBV4-1|19|-|-
TGCGCCAGCAGCCAAGATCCCCTATCCCCAGGCTACTCTGGAAACACCATATATTTT
CASSQDPLSPGYSGNTIYF
>TRBJ1-1|TRBV28|13|-|-
TGTGCCAGCAGTTTATTTCAGAACACTGAAGCTTTCTTT
CASSLFQNTEAFF
>TRBJ1-3|TRBV5-4|16|-|-
TGTGCCAGCAGCTTGGACACCCTGCACTCTGGAAACACCATATATTTT
CASSLDTLHSGNTIYF
>TRBJ1-2|TRBV2|12|-|-
TGTGCCAGCAGTGAACAGAACTATGGCTACACCTTC
CASSEQNYGYTF
>TRBJ2-2|TRBV5-5|18|once|-
TGTGCCAGCAGCTTGTTCGTCGGTGAGACGAGCGGCACCGGGGAGCTGTTTTTT
CASSLFVGETSGTGELFF
>TRBJ2-3|TRBV6-5|16|-|TRBD2
TGTGCCAGCAGTTACCGGGACCGGGGGGGAACAGATACGCAGTATTTT
CASSYRDRGGTDTQYF
>TRBJ2-7|TRBV7-2|14|-|-
TGTGCCAGCAGCTTCGGGGCCGGGGGATACGAGCAGTACTTC
CASSFGAGGYEQYF
>TRBJ2-3|TRBV11-3|17|-|TRBD2
TGTGCCAGCAGCGCCGGGACTAGCGGGGGGCCCACAGATACGCAGTATTTT
CASSAGTSGGPTDTQYF
>TRBJ2-7|TRBV2|14|-|TRBD2
TGTGCCAGCGTAGAGGGCGGGGGGGCCTACGAGCAGTACTTC
CASVEGGGAYEQYF
>TRBJ2-3|TRBV7-3|14|-|-
TGTGCCAGCAGCTCCGAGGTCCCCACAGATACGCAGTATTTT
CASSSEVPTDTQYF
>TRBJ2-2|TRBV10-3|15|-|-
TGTGCCATCAGTGAGACTGGGGGCAACACCGGGGAGCTGTTTTTT
CAISETGGNTGELFF
>TRBJ1-5|TRBV19|14|-|-
TGTGCCAGTACGGAGGGCTGGGCGCATCAGCCCCAGCATTTT
CASTEGWAHQPQHF
>TRBJ2-1|TRBV2|13|-|-
TGTGCCAGCAGTGATCGGCCTAGCAATGAGCAGTTCTTC
CASSDRPSNEQFF